The sample holds many counts of the clone carrying this T cell receptor (beta chain). The record originates from a study of CD8+ T cells in alopecia areata. This CDR3 spans 11 amino acids. Germline loops: CDR1 SGHAT, CDR2 FQNNGV. V dropped 5 bases and J dropped 5 bases, with 6 bases sitting between them. cDNA prepared by RNA extraction and subsequent reverse transcription served as the template for sequencing. Sequenced by immunoSEQ multiplex PCR; TCRdb stores in-frame clones only, minus some. The table lists a few hundred thousand clones, approximately 40% of them singletons. The treatment here: oral pan-JAK inhibitor, 5-10 mg twice daily.

The receptor was derived from a human donor with alopecia areata. The chain is built from TRBV11-2 and TRBJ2-5, with D hard to call. The sample here was CD4+ T cells sorted from blood, taken at approximately week 39, from a patient treated with tofacitinib. CDR3 nucleotides: TGTGCCAGCAGCCTGCACGAGACCCAGTACTTC. It codes for CASSLHETQYF.